This T cell receptor (beta chain) originates from a study of cytomegalovirus exposure and HLA in healthy donors. With 4 bases removed from V and 6 bases from J, the gap between germline ends came to 18 bases. CDR3 size: 15 residues. The V gene's germline CDR1 is MDHEN and CDR2 SYDVKM. PCR amplification relied on 60 Vbeta primers (plus 13 Jbeta primers). The data were produced by immunoSEQ multiplex PCR, yet TCRdb's version contains in-frame clones alone and is incomplete. The sample includes roughly 100,000 clones, approximately 77% seen only once; the top ten take more than 9.5%. Source material: PBMCs. The receptor was derived from a male donor in good health and CMV-seropositive. V usage is TRBV28 and J usage is TRBJ1-2, with a tentative D call TRBD1 (6 bases). The CDR3 DNA follows: TGTGCCAGCAGTTCCCCCCCCGGACAGTGGAATGGCTACACCTTC. This codes for CASSSPPGQWNGYTF.